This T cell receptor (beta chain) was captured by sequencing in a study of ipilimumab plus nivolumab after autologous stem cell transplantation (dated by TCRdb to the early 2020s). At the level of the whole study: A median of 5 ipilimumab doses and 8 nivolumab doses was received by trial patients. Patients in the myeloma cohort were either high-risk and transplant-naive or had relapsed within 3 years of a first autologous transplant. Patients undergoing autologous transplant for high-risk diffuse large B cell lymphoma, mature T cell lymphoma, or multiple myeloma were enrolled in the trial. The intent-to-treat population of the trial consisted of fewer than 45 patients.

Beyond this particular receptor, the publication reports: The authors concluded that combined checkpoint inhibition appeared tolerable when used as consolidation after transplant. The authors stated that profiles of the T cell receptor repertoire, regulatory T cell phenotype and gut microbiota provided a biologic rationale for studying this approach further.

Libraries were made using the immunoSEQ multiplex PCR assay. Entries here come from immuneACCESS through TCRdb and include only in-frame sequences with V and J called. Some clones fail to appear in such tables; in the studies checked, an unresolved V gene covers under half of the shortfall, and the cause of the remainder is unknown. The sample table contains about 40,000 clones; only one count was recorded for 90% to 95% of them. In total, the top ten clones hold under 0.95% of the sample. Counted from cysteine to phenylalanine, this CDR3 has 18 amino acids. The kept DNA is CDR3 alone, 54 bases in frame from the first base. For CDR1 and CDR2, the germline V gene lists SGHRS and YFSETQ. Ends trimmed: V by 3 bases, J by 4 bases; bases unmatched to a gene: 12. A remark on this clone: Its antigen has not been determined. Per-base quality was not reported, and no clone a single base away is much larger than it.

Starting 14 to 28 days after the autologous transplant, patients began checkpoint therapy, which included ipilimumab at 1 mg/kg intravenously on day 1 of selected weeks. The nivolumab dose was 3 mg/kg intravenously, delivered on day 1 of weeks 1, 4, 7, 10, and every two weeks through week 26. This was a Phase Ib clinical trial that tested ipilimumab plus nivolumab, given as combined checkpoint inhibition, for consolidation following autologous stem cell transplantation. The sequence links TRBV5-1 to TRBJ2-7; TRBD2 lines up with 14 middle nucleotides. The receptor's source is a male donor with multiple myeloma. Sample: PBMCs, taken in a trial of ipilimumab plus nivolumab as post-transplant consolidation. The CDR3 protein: CASSSDRGTSGSSYEQYF. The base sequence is TGCGCCAGCAGCTCTGACAGGGGGACTAGCGGGAGCTCATACGAGCAGTACTTC.